A selection of T cell receptor beta chains follows, all from one sample in a study of siplizumab effects on memory and regulatory T cells. Libraries were prepared by immunoSEQ multiplex PCR; TCRdb keeps only in-frame clonotypes and omits some of them. The sample shows roughly 70,000 clones, 93% of them seen only once. Input material: CD8+ T cells sorted from blood. The receptors stem from a human donor in good health. Both conserved end residues are part of each CDR3. D genes are given only for firm matches. Clone size appears in some rows only: once, few, many, or a class for an expanded clone.

d_gene,abundance,j_gene,v_gene,CDR3aa,CDR3nt
NA,NA,TRBJ1-2,TRBV28,CASSQGNYGYTF,TGTGCCAGCAGCCAAGGGAACTATGGCTACACCTTC
NA,NA,TRBJ1-1,TRBV20-1,CSAPESTEAFF,TGCAGTGCTCCGGAGAGCACTGAAGCTTTCTTT
NA,NA,TRBJ1-1,TRBV4-3,CASSQAPGQSGLPEAFF,TGCGCCAGCAGCCAAGCCCCTGGACAGAGCGGACTGCCTGAAGCTTTCTTT
NA,NA,TRBJ2-7,TRBV9,CASSGTGPAYEQYF,TGTGCCAGCAGCGGGACCGGGCCCGCCTACGAGCAGTACTTC
NA,NA,TRBJ2-5,TRBV4-1,CASSQAMGQETQYF,TGCGCCAGCAGCCAAGCAATGGGGCAAGAGACCCAGTACTTC
NA,NA,TRBJ1-2,TRBV4-3,CASSQGGQSKYGYTF,TGCGCCAGCAGTCAAGGAGGTCAGTCGAAGTATGGCTACACCTTC
NA,NA,TRBJ2-7,TRBV10-1,CASSLTGAYEQYF,TGCGCCAGCAGTCTTACGGGGGCCTACGAGCAGTACTTC
TRBD2,NA,TRBJ2-4,TRBV30,CALSGGADIQYF,TGTGCCCTTAGCGGGGGGGCGGACATTCAGTACTTC
NA,NA,TRBJ1-5,TRBV7-6,CASSLRPGRGGFMGPQHF,TGTGCCAGCAGCTTAAGGCCTGGAAGGGGGGGATTCATGGGGCCCCAGCATTTT
TRBD1,NA,TRBJ1-3,TRBV7-9,CASSFQDRGRMGSGNTIYF,TGTGCCAGCAGCTTCCAGGACAGGGGGCGGATGGGCTCTGGAAACACCATATATTTT
NA,NA,TRBJ1-1,TRBV7-2,CASSFSPDLNTEAFF,TGTGCCAGCAGCTTCTCCCCCGACCTGAACACTGAAGCTTTCTTT
NA,NA,TRBJ2-7,TRBV6-8,CASSERGYEQYF,TGTGCCAGCAGCGAAAGGGGGTACGAGCAGTACTTC
NA,NA,TRBJ1-1,TRBV6-1,CASPVDILNTEAFF,TGTGCCAGCCCCGTGGACATTTTGAACACTGAAGCCTTCTTT
TRBD1,once,TRBJ1-5,TRBV19,CASKPTGTNQPQHF,TGTGCCAGTAAGCCGACAGGGACCAATCAGCCCCAGCATTTT
NA,NA,TRBJ1-1,TRBV19,CASIHLPRNEAFF,TGTGCCAGTATTCACCTACCGAGAAATGAAGCTTTCTTT
NA,NA,TRBJ1-2,TRBV9,CASSPGGELYGYTF,TGTGCCAGCAGCCCCGGGGGCGAGCTCTATGGCTACACCTTC
TRBD2,NA,TRBJ2-5,TRBV27,CASSSLAGQETQYF,TGTGCCAGCAGTTCACTAGCGGGGCAAGAGACCCAGTACTTC
NA,NA,TRBJ2-7,TRBV6-1,CASSDNTYEQYF,TGTGCCAGCAGTGATAATACCTACGAGCAGTACTTC
NA,once,TRBJ1-2,TRBV19,CASSISSTKDGYTF,TGTGCCAGTAGTATAAGTAGTACCAAGGATGGCTACACCTTC
TRBD1,once,TRBJ2-1,TRBV15,CVTGTVYNEQFF,TGTGTTACCGGGACAGTGTACAATGAGCAGTTCTTC
NA,NA,TRBJ1-6,TRBV5-6,CASSSGADSPLHF,TGTGCCAGCAGCTCGGGGGCGGATTCACCCCTCCACTTT
NA,NA,TRBJ2-7,TRBV5-4,CASSGNSYEQYF,TGTGCCAGCAGCGGGAATTCCTACGAGCAGTACTTC
TRBD2,NA,TRBJ2-5,TRBV12-5,CASRSSGGPGETQYF,TGTGCTAGTAGAAGCTCGGGGGGGCCAGGAGAGACCCAGTACTTC
TRBD1,NA,TRBJ1-1,TRBV6-1,CASSEGQKNTEAFF,TGTGCCAGCAGTGAGGGACAGAAGAACACTGAAGCTTTCTTT
NA,NA,TRBJ1-1,TRBV6-1,CASSEADPENTEAFF,TGTGCCAGCAGTGAAGCGGACCCAGAGAACACTGAAGCTTTCTTT
NA,NA,TRBJ2-7,TRBV29-1,CSSLNEGYEQYF,TGCAGCTCATTGAATGAGGGCTACGAGCAGTACTTC
NA,once,TRBJ1-2,TRBV6-6,CASSTDSLYGYTF,TGTGCCAGCAGCACGGACTCACTGTATGGCTACACCTTC
TRBD2,NA,TRBJ2-3,TRBV28,CASSSRAGGLNTDTQYF,TGTGCCAGCAGTTCCCGAGCGGGGGGACTAAACACAGATACGCAGTATTTT
NA,NA,TRBJ1-2,TRBV21-1,CASSKNPWDDRAAYGYTF,TGTGCCAGCAGCAAAAATCCTTGGGACGACAGAGCAGCCTATGGCTACACCTTC
NA,NA,TRBJ2-3,TRBV19,CATKSGDSTDTQYF,TGTGCCACCAAATCGGGGGATTCCACAGATACGCAGTATTTT
NA,NA,TRBJ2-5,TRBV21-1,CASRSIGDQETQYF,TGTGCCAGCAGAAGTATTGGGGACCAAGAGACCCAGTACTTC
NA,NA,TRBJ1-5,TRBV27,CASGADSNQPQHF,TGTGCCAGCGGAGCCGACAGCAATCAGCCCCAGCATTTT
NA,NA,TRBJ1-4,TRBV6-5,CASAGEKLFF,TGTGCCAGCGCGGGGGAGAAACTGTTTTTT
NA,NA,TRBJ1-4,TRBV13,CASALGSLNEKLFF,TGTGCCAGCGCTCTTGGGAGTCTTAATGAAAAACTGTTTTTT
NA,NA,TRBJ1-1,TRBV6-6,CASSYAGAEAFF,TGTGCCAGCAGTTACGCAGGGGCAGAAGCTTTCTTT
NA,NA,TRBJ2-7,TRBV11-3,CASSLGSSEQYF,TGTGCCAGCAGCTTAGGGTCAAGCGAGCAGTACTTC
NA,NA,TRBJ1-5,TRBV6-6,CASTPVNQVGGQPQHF,TGTGCCAGCACCCCCGTGAACCAGGTAGGCGGTCAGCCCCAGCATTTT
NA,NA,TRBJ2-7,TRBV28,CASTLNHEQYF,TGTGCCAGCACTCTAAACCACGAGCAGTACTTC
TRBD1,NA,TRBJ2-1,TRBV29-1,CSVGGTGWKSYNEQFF,TGCAGCGTCGGAGGGACAGGGTGGAAATCCTACAATGAGCAGTTCTTC
NA,NA,TRBJ1-4,TRBV9,CASSVEGRDYEKLFF,TGTGCCAGCAGCGTAGAAGGCAGGGACTATGAAAAACTGTTTTTT
NA,NA,TRBJ2-7,TRBV7-9,CASSPSWRDTHSYEQYF,TGTGCCAGCAGCCCCTCCTGGAGGGACACCCACTCCTACGAGCAGTACTTC
NA,NA,TRBJ1-1,TRBV4-3,CASSQDRGAMNTEAFF,TGCGCCAGCAGCCAAGATCGAGGAGCCATGAACACTGAAGCTTTCTTT
NA,NA,TRBJ1-2,TRBV20-1,CSASGGYTF,TGCAGTGCTTCGGGGGGCTACACCTTC
NA,NA,TRBJ2-7,TRBV7-8,CASSLGRGNYEQYF,TGTGCCAGCAGCTTAGGTAGAGGGAACTACGAGCAGTACTTC
NA,NA,TRBJ1-1,TRBV4-2,CASLDLSRPEAFF,TGTGCCAGTCTGGACCTCTCTCGGCCTGAAGCTTTCTTT
NA,NA,TRBJ1-5,TRBV27,CASSLGPNQPQHF,TGTGCCAGCAGTTTAGGGCCGAATCAGCCCCAGCATTTT
NA,NA,TRBJ1-4,TRBV5-1,CASSLVPNEKLFF,TGCGCCAGCAGCTTGGTGCCAAATGAAAAACTGTTTTTT
NA,NA,TRBJ2-1,TRBV5-1,CASRGTSNNEQFF,TGCGCCAGCAGGGGGACCTCTAACAATGAGCAGTTCTTC